The TCR beta chain described here comes from a study of T cells in Graves' hyperthyroidism and ophthalmopathy. Findings and caveats of the study: Ophthalmopathy could be told apart from stable hyperthyroidism with a 13 V-J model.

Graves' hyperthyroidism showing no ophthalmopathy progression within 18 months was considered stable. The diagnostic basis comprised clinical symptoms, serum thyroxine and TRAb, thyroid ultrasound and orbital computed tomography. This clonotype was counted ten times or more. The target antigen is unknown. TCR beta CDR3 regions were amplified from RNA. The HTBI primer set served for first-round RT-PCR of the TCR CDR3. TCRdb re-analysed the multiplex PCR reads in MiXCR, keeping a single row per CDR3 protein. This sample has around 620,000 distinct CDR3 sequences; about 16% occur once, and the top ten carry 3.8%. With 5 bases removed from V and 1 base from J, the gap between germline ends came to 8 bases. The CDR3 totals 13 residues. From germline, CDR1 is LNHDA and CDR2 SQIVND (reference sequence).

This sequence originates from a woman aged 25 to 39 with Graves' hyperthyroidism. Sequencing input: blood. The chain links TRBV19 to TRBJ1-1; D is unresolved. As DNA, the CDR3 is TGTGCCAGTAGTGAGTACCCGAACACTGAAGCTTTCTTT. It encodes CASSEYPNTEAFF.